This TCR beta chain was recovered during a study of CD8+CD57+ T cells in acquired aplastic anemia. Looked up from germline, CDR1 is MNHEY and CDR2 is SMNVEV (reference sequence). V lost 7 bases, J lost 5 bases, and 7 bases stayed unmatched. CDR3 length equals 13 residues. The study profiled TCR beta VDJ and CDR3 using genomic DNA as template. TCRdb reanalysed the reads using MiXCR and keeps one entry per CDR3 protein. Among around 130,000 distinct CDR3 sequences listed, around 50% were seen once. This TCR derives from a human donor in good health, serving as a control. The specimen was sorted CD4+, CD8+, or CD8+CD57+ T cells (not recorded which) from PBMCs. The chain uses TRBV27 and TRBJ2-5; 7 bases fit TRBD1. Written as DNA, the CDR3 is TGTGCCAGCACCCACAGGGGTTGGGAGACCCAGTACTTC. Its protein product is CASTHRGWETQYF.